Following are 24 T cell receptor beta chains from one sample sequenced in a study of blood T cell repertoires in COVID-19. TCRdb keeps only in-frame clones here, not all; method: immunoSEQ multiplex PCR. This table has fewer than 65,000 clones, around 78% appearing once. Material for sequencing was peripheral blood. The receptors stem from a human donor in a cohort sampled during active COVID-19.

V gene TRBV6-5 combines with J gene TRBJ2-2; 9 positions agree with TRBD2. The CDR3 extends over 14 amino acids. Germline-derived CDR1 and CDR2 are MNHEY and SVGAGI. The V and J ends lost 6 bases and 3 bases, in that order; junction bases with no gene match: 2. In DNA form, the CDR3 reads TGTGCCAGCAGAAAGCGGGGGGACACCGGGGAGCTGTTTTTT. This codes for CASRKRGDTGELFF.

The rearrangement uses TRBV7-7 and TRBJ2-7; 9 bases agree with TRBD1. The germline CDR1 and CDR2 sequences are SSHAT and FNYEAQ (reference sequence). The CDR3 totals 15 residues. V lost 4 bases, J lost 0 bases, and 4 bases stayed unmatched. The CDR3 sequence is CASSSGQGSSYEQYF. In DNA, the CDR3 is TGTGCCAGCAGCTCCGGACAGGGGAGCTCCTACGAGCAGTACTTC.

The chain's CDR3 is CASSEGDNFGWGGNQPQHF. CDR3 bases: TGTGCCAGCAGTGAAGGGGATAATTTCGGGTGGGGAGGCAATCAGCCCCAGCATTTT. V and J are TRBV6-1 and TRBJ1-5; unclear D gene. This CDR3 comprises 19 residues. Deletions cut 1 base from V and 2 bases from J, with 21 bases between. Germline CDR1 MNHNS, CDR2 SASEGT.

J is TRBJ1-6 and V is TRBV7-2; D gene unclear. V was clipped by 5 bases and J by 8 bases, with 7 bases between them. The CDR3 loop spans 12 amino acids. Germline V gives CDR1 SGHTA, CDR2 FQGNSA. Written as DNA, the CDR3 is TGTGCCAGCAGCCTACCGTATTCACCCCTCCACTTT. As protein: CASSLPYSPLHF.

The rearrangement uses TRBV23-1 and TRBJ1-2; D possibly corresponds to TRBD1 (6 bases). TRBV23-1 is filed as an ORF, its function uncertain. The CDR3 is 15 residues long. The V end was cut by 4 bases, the J end by 6 bases, with 18 bases between. CDR3 in amino acids: CASSPPETGGNGYTF. The CDR3 DNA follows: TGCGCCAGCAGTCCACCTGAGACAGGTGGGAATGGCTACACCTTC.

V and J are TRBV7-2 and TRBJ2-2, with D perhaps TRBD1 (6 bases). The CDR3 covers 13 residues. Germline CDR1 SGHTA, CDR2 FQGNSA. Trimming took off 4 bases at V and 7 bases at J, with 10 bases between the two ends. The CDR3 region has the DNA TGTGCCAGCAGCTCCAGGGACATCGGGGAGCTGTTTTTT. As protein: CASSSRDIGELFF. The full variable domain, with the rest looked up from reference TRBV7-2 and TRBJ2-2, is GAGVSQSPSNKVTEKGKDVELRCDPISGHTALYWYRQSLGQGLEFLIYFQGNSAPDKSGLPSDRFSAERTGGSVSTLTIQRTQQEDSAVYLCASSSRDIGELFFGEGSRLTVL.

This clone was found once. This chain joins TRBV6-5 and TRBJ2-3; the match to TRBD1 covers 7 bases. Germline values: CDR1 MNHEY, CDR2 SVGAGI. The CDR3 spans 13 residues. V was clipped by 6 bases and J by 0 bases; unmatched bases: 0. The CDR3 here is CASRTGSTDTQYF. CDR3 bases: TGTGCCAGCAGGACAGGGAGCACAGATACGCAGTATTTT.

V is TRBV30 and J is TRBJ1-2, with 9 bases matching TRBD1. CDR3 length: 14 amino acids. The J segment lost 1 base and the V segment lost 0 bases, leaving 0 bases of the junction unmatched. CDR1 is GTSNPN and CDR2 is SVGIG in the germline V gene (reference sequence). CDR3 sequence (DNA): TGTGCCTGGAGTGTGGGACAGGGTAACTATGGCTACACCTTC. It is translated as CAWSVGQGNYGYTF.

Only a few counts were recorded for this clone. The chain employs TRBV7-8 and TRBJ1-5; 9 bases fit TRBD1. This CDR3 has 15 residues. V was clipped by 5 bases and J by 6 bases; unmatched bases: 8. Germline assignment: CDR1 SGHVS and CDR2 FQNEAQ. The CDR3 protein is CASSDRDRVAQPQHF. The CDR3 region has the DNA TGTGCCAGCAGCGATAGGGACAGGGTGGCTCAGCCCCAGCATTTT. Based on the CDR3 plus reference TRBV7-8 and TRBJ1-5, the full variable domain is GAGVSQSPRYKVAKRGQDVALRCDPISGHVSLFWYQQALGQGPEFLTYFQNEAQLDKSGLPSDRFFAERPEGSVSTLKIQRTQQEDSAVYLCASSDRDRVAQPQHFGDGTRLSIL.

The V gene is TRBV19, the J gene TRBJ1-2; D not resolved. The CDR3 has 14 amino acids. CDR1 LNHDA and CDR2 SQIVND come from the germline V gene (reference sequence). Trimming took off 11 bases at V and 5 bases at J, with 21 bases between the two ends. The CDR3 DNA follows: TGTGCCTCACGCACGAATCCAAGCAGGTATGGCTACACCTTC. Translating gives CASRTNPSRYGYTF.

In its sample, this clone was seen once. This chain's CDR3 is CAGRGQVNYGYTF. The CDR3 nucleotides are TGTGCCGGCCGAGGACAGGTCAACTATGGCTACACCTTC. The V call is TRBV6-6, the J call TRBJ1-2; 7 bases line up with TRBD1. With 11 bases clipped from V and 2 bases from J, the junction kept 8 bases outside the gene matches. CDR3 length: 13 amino acids. Germline values: CDR1 MNHNY, CDR2 SVGAGI (reference sequence).

CDR3 nucleotides: TGTGCCAGCAGCTCCGAGGGAGGGACCTACAATGAGCAGTTCTTC. Its protein product is CASSSEGGTYNEQFF. The chain recombines TRBV5-5 with TRBJ2-1, with TRBD2 matching 7 bases. V was pared by 3 bases and J by 2 bases, with 5 bases of the junction left unmatched. Germline V gives CDR1 SGHKS, CDR2 YYEKEE (reference sequence). This CDR3 spans 15 amino acids.

In DNA, the CDR3 is TGTGCCAGCAGCTTAGCTCCGGGGTCTGGAAACACCATATATTTT. It specifies CASSLAPGSGNTIYF. The V and J genes are TRBV5-4 and TRBJ1-3, with D unresolved. V shed 2 bases and J shed 1 base, with 10 bases lying between them. The V gene's germline CDR1 is SGHNT and CDR2 YYREEE (reference sequence). This CDR3 spans 15 amino acids.

The chain joins TRBV7-2 to TRBJ1-2; TRBD1 aligns across 8 bases. Germline CDR1 is SGHTA and CDR2 is FQGNSA. After removal of 1 base from V and 7 bases from J, the junction contained 5 bases not matched to a gene. The CDR3 is 14 residues long. The CDR3 loop reads CASSLDGTGGGYTF. In nucleotides, the CDR3 is TGTGCCAGCAGCTTAGACGGGACAGGAGGTGGCTACACCTTC.

The V gene is TRBV7-9, the J gene TRBJ1-2; D not resolved. The germline V gene has CDR1 SEHNR and CDR2 FQNEAQ (reference sequence). V was trimmed by 5 bases and J by 2 bases, leaving 12 bases between them. The CDR3 sequence is 14 residues long. CDR3 sequence (DNA): TGTGCCAGCAGCCCGGCGGGGAAAAACTATGGCTACACCTTC. Encoded protein: CASSPAGKNYGYTF. The entire variable domain, with the rest obtained from reference TRBV7-9 and TRBJ1-2, is as follows: DTGVSQNPRHKITKRGQNVTFRCDPISEHNRLYWYRQTLGQGPEFLTYFQNEAQLEKSRLLSDRFSAERPKGSFSTLEIQRTEQGDSAMYLCASSPAGKNYGYTFGSGTRLTVV.

V usage is TRBV19 and J usage is TRBJ1-5, with D possibly TRBD1 on 5 matching bases. With 7 bases removed from V and 9 bases from J, the gap between germline ends came to 13 bases. The CDR3 is 12 residues long. Germline V gives CDR1 LNHDA, CDR2 SQIVND (reference sequence). The CDR3 bases are TGTGCCAGTAAATGGGGCCTTGGGCCCCAGCATTTT. This encodes CASKWGLGPQHF.

This clone was counted a single time. The chain recombines TRBV7-2 with TRBJ2-1; possible D gene TRBD1, 5 bases. Between the trimmed V and J ends, which lost 5 bases and 0 bases, there was a span of 8 bases. The CDR3 spans 14 residues. Looked up from germline, CDR1 is SGHTA and CDR2 is FQGNSA. For the CDR3, the DNA is TGTGCCAGCAGCCCACAGGTCTCCTACAATGAGCAGTTCTTC. Protein: CASSPQVSYNEQFF.

The chain joins TRBV5-6 to TRBJ1-3, with a weak D call TRBD1 (6 bases). V was clipped by 4 bases and J by 5 bases, with 22 bases between them. From germline, CDR1 is SGHDT and CDR2 YYEEEE. The CDR3 length is 17 residues. The CDR3 protein is CASSPRHGRGSRNTIYF. CDR3 DNA: TGTGCCAGCAGCCCCCGCCACGGCAGGGGAAGTAGAAACACCATATATTTT.

This sequence joins TRBV9 and TRBJ1-4, with D perhaps matching TRBD1 (6 bases). The CDR3 totals 15 residues. Germline CDR1 SGDLS, CDR2 YYNGEE. The germline V and J ends were trimmed by 1 base and 3 bases, with 10 bases remaining between them. The CDR3 nucleotides read TGTGCCAGCAGCGTACTGGACAGCTCTAATGAAAAACTGTTTTTT. This translates into CASSVLDSSNEKLFF. The variable domain in full, with the rest retrieved from reference TRBV9 and TRBJ1-4, is DSGVTQTPKHLITATGQRVTLRCSPRSGDLSVYWYQQSLDQGLQFLIQYYNGEERAKGNILERFSAQQFPDLHSELNLSSLELGDSALYFCASSVLDSSNEKLFFGSGTQLSVL.

As for this clone: Other DNA sequences in this sample translate to the same CDR3. V is TRBV5-1 and J is TRBJ2-2; D gene uncertain. This CDR3 spans 14 amino acids. Trimming cost V 0 bases and J 1 base, with 4 bases left between them. Germline CDR1 and CDR2: SGHRS and YFSETQ. The CDR3 region has the DNA TGCGCCAGCAGCTTGGGACAGAACACCGGGGAGCTGTTTTTT. Translated: CASSLGQNTGELFF.

The V gene is TRBV6-5, the J gene TRBJ2-1, with 8 bases matching TRBD2. The J segment lost 0 bases and the V segment lost 5 bases, leaving 3 bases of the junction unmatched. Germline V gene sequence: CDR1 MNHEY, CDR2 SVGAGI. This CDR3 is built from 15 residues. CDR3 in amino acids: CASSRLASSYNEQFF. Written as DNA, the CDR3 is TGTGCCAGCAGTCGACTAGCGAGCTCCTACAATGAGCAGTTCTTC.

This clone was counted a few times. The chain has TRBV6-6 and TRBJ2-3; 8 nucleotides match TRBD1. Trimming took 6 bases from V and 1 from J; bases not matched to a gene: 9. The CDR3 loop spans 16 amino acids. Germline V gene sequence: CDR1 MNHNY, CDR2 SVGAGI (reference sequence). CDR3 sequence: CASSERQGLGTDTQYF. CDR3 nucleotide sequence: TGTGCCAGCAGCGAGCGACAGGGGCTGGGCACAGATACGCAGTATTTT.

The J gene is TRBJ2-7, the V gene TRBV19; maybe TRBD1 (6 bases). The V end lost 4 bases, the J end lost 0 bases, and 19 bases lay between the germline ends. Germline V gives CDR1 LNHDA, CDR2 SQIVND (reference sequence). This CDR3 is 17 amino acids long. This chain's CDR3 is CASSTWGSGHNSYEQYF. The CDR3 nucleotides are TGTGCCAGTAGTACTTGGGGCTCGGGACATAACTCCTACGAGCAGTACTTC. Full variable domain (rest looked up from reference TRBV19 and TRBJ2-7): DGGITQSPKYLFRKEGQNVTLSCEQNLNHDAMYWYRQDPGQGLRLIYYSQIVNDFQKGDIAEGYSVSREKKESFPLTVTSAQKNPTAFYLCASSTWGSGHNSYEQYFGPGTRLTVT.

The rearrangement uses TRBV7-2 and TRBJ2-7; TRBD1 agrees at 8 bases. Germline CDR1 reads SGHTA; CDR2 reads FQGNSA. The CDR3 consists of 13 residues. The V gene end was trimmed by 5 bases and the J gene end by 7 bases; junction bases not matched to a gene: 7. CDR3 protein: CASSLQGAREQYF. Written as DNA, the CDR3 is TGTGCCAGCAGCCTCCAGGGGGCGCGGGAGCAGTACTTC.